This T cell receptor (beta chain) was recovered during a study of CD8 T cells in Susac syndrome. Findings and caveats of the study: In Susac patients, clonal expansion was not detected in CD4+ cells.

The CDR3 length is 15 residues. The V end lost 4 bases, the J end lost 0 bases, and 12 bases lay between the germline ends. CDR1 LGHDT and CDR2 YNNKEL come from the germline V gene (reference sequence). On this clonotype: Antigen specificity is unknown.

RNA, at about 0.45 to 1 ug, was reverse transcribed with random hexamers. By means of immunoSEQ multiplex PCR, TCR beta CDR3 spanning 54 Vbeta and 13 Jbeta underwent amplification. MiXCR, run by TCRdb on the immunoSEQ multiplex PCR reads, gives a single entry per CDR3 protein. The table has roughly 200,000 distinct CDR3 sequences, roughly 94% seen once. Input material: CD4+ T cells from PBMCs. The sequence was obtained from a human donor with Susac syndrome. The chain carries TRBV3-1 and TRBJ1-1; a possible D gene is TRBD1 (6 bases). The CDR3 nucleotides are TGTGCCAGCAGCCCACGGGACAAATTGAACACTGAAGCTTTCTTT. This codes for CASSPRDKLNTEAFF.